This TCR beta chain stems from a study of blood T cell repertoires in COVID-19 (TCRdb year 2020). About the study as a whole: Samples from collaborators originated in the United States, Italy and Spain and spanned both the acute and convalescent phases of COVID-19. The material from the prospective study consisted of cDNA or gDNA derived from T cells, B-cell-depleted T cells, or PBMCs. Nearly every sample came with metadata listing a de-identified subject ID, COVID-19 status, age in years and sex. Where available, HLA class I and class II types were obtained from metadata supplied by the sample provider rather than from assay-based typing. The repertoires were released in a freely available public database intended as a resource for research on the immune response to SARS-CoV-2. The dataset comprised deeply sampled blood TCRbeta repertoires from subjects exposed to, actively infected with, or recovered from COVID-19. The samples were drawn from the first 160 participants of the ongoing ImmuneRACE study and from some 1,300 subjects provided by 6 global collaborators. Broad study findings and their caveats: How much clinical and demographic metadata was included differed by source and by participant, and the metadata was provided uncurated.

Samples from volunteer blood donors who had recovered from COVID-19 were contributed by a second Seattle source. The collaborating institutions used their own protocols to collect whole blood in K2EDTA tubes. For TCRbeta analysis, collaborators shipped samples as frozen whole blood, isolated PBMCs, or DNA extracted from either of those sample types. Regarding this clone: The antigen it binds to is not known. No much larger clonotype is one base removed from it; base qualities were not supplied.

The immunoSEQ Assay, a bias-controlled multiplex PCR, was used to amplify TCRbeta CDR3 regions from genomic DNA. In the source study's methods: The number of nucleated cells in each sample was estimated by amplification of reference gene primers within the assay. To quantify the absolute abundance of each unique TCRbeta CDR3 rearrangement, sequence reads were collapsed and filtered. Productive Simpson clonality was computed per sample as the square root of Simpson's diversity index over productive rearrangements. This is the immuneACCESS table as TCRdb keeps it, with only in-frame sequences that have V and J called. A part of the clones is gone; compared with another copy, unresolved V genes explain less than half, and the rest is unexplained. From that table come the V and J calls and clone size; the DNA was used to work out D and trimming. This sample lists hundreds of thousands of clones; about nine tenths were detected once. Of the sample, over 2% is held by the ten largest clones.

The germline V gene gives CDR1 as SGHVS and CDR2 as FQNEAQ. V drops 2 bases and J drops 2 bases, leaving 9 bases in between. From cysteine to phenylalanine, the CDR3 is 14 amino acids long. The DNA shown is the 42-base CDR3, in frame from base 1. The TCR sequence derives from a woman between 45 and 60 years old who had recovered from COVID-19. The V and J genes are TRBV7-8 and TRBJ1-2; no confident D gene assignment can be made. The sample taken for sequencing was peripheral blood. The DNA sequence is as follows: TGTGCCAGCAGCTTAAGCGGGCAGAACTATGGCTACACCTTC. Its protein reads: CASSLSGQNYGYTF.